One and the same sample provided the 14 T cell receptor beta chains below, sequenced in a study of shared clonotypes between healthy human individuals. Data came from immunoSEQ multiplex PCR; TCRdb stores just in-frame clones and leaves some out. The sample yields under 2.5 million clones, about 90% seen once. The specimen was naive CD4+ T cells from PBMCs. Indicated subset: CD45RA+ positively selected. The receptors originated from a man aged 18 to 30 in good health. Some clones in this sample may be carry-over from other donors' samples.

The rearrangement links TRBV5-1 to TRBJ1-1; no clear D gene. The germline gives CDR1 SGHRS, CDR2 YFSETQ. The CDR3 runs to 15 residues. V was trimmed by 5 bases and J by 1 base, leaving 15 bases between them. This CDR3 is CASSLGMMQNTEAFF. The CDR3 nucleotides are TGCGCCAGCAGTCTTGGAATGATGCAGAACACTGAAGCTTTCTTT.

The chain is built from TRBV27 and TRBJ1-1; 9 bases match TRBD1. CDR3 length equals 14 residues. With V trimmed by 6 bases and J by 2 bases, 4 bases remained unmatched. Germline loops: CDR1 MNHEY, CDR2 SMNVEV (reference sequence). The CDR3 nucleotides read TGTGCCAGCAGCATGGACAGGGGTAACACTGAAGCTTTCTTT. Its translation is CASSMDRGNTEAFF.

The sample holds one count of this clone. The V call is TRBV11-3, the J call TRBJ2-2; 12 bases fit TRBD2. The CDR3 contains 16 residues. CDR1 and CDR2 from the germline V gene are SGHNT and YENEEA. The ends lost 3 bases at V and 5 bases at J; junction bases unmatched: 4. CDR3 DNA sequence: TGTGCCAGCAGCTTGACTAGCGGGAGAGGGACCGGGGAGCTGTTTTTT. Protein product: CASSLTSGRGTGELFF.

The chain uses TRBV30 and TRBJ2-7; D is undetermined. CDR3 length: 13 amino acids. The V gene's germline CDR1 is GTSNPN and CDR2 SVGIG (reference sequence). Trimming cost V 3 bases and J 1 base, with 10 bases left between them. This CDR3 reads CAWRQILSYEQYF. CDR3 bases: TGTGCCTGGAGACAGATACTATCCTACGAGCAGTACTTC.

V and J are TRBV5-4 and TRBJ1-5; possibly TRBD1 for D (5 bases). The CDR3 covers 15 residues. Per germline, CDR1 SGHNT and CDR2 YYREEE (reference sequence). The ends were cut back, 3 bases at V and 3 bases at J, with 13 bases in the middle. The CDR3 reads CASSSGPGFNQPQHF. The CDR3 DNA reads TGTGCCAGCAGCTCGGGACCAGGGTTCAATCAGCCCCAGCATTTT. Complete variable domain (other parts from reference TRBV5-4 and TRBJ1-5): ETGVTQSPTHLIKTRGQQVTLRCSSQSGHNTVSWYQQALGQGPQFIFQYYREEENGRGNFPPRFSGLQFPNYSSELNVNALELDDSALYLCASSSGPGFNQPQHFGDGTRLSIL.

DNA for the CDR3: TGTGCCAGCAGTTACTCAGGGGCTGGGAATTCACCCCTCCACTTT. Its translation: CASSYSGAGNSPLHF. The chain links TRBV6-5 to TRBJ1-6; D possibly corresponds to TRBD1 (5 bases). The germline CDR1 and CDR2 sequences are MNHEY and SVGAGI. The ends were cut back, 0 bases at V and 7 bases at J, with 10 bases in the middle. CDR3 length: 15 residues.

The chain employs TRBV18 and TRBJ1-4; tentative D call: TRBD1 (5 bases). This CDR3 comprises 16 residues. Trimming took off 3 bases at V and 4 bases at J, with 15 bases between the two ends. Germline V lookup: CDR1 KGHSH, CDR2 LQKENI. CDR3 sequence: CASSPTTRGFNEKLFF. The CDR3 DNA is TGTGCCAGCTCACCCACAACCCGGGGGTTTAATGAAAAACTGTTTTTT.

The chain combines TRBV7-8 with TRBJ1-4, with a possible D match to TRBD1 (6 bases). V dropped 5 bases and J dropped 7 bases, with 14 bases sitting between them. Per germline, CDR1 SGHVS and CDR2 FQNEAQ. This CDR3 contains 14 residues. The CDR3 DNA sequence: TGTGCCAGCAGCCGAACAGGGTTGGGTGAAAAACTGTTTTTT. It is translated as CASSRTGLGEKLFF.

This chain uses TRBV4-2 with TRBJ1-2; D gene ambiguous. Trimming removed 0 bases from V and 8 bases from J, with 16 bases in between. CDR3 size: 15 residues. CDR1 and CDR2 from the germline V gene are LGHNA and YNFKEQ. The chain's CDR3 is CASSQDVIGAEGYTF. DNA of the CDR3: TGTGCCAGCAGCCAAGACGTTATCGGTGCTGAGGGCTACACCTTC.

The chain couples TRBV5-1 to TRBJ2-3, with 11 nucleotides matching TRBD2. Germline loops: CDR1 SGHRS, CDR2 YFSETQ. The CDR3 sequence is 17 residues long. Trimming removed 4 bases from V and 0 bases from J; junction bases left unmatched: 7. The CDR3 DNA reads as TGCGCCAGCAGCCCTACGACTAGCGGGACTAGCACAGATACGCAGTATTTT. Translated: CASSPTTSGTSTDTQYF.

This chain uses TRBV5-6 with TRBJ2-7; tentatively, D is TRBD2 (7 bases). The CDR3 sequence is 16 residues long. Germline assignment: CDR1 SGHDT and CDR2 YYEEEE. Trimming removed 0 bases at V and 4 bases at J, with 17 bases between. CDR3 sequence: CASSLASRGGYYEQYF. CDR3 sequence (DNA): TGTGCCAGCAGCTTGGCCTCAAGGGGGGGTTATTACGAGCAGTACTTC.

The gene calls are TRBV28 and TRBJ2-2; tentative D call: TRBD2 (5 bases). Trimming shortened V by 8 bases and J by 0 bases, and 13 bases separated the two germline ends. Germline-derived CDR1 and CDR2 are MDHEN and SYDVKM. This CDR3 has 15 residues. The DNA of the CDR3 is TGTGCCAGCGAGGGAGAATTCGCGAACACCGGGGAGCTGTTTTTT. This translates into CASEGEFANTGELFF.

Points on this clone: The identical CDR3 is also encoded by other nucleotide sequences in the sample. The chain employs TRBV5-4 and TRBJ2-5; D tentatively reads TRBD1 or TRBD2 (5 bases each). The CDR3 sequence is 14 residues long. Trimming cost V 1 base and J 1 base, with 8 bases left between them. Germline CDR1 SGHNT, CDR2 YYREEE (reference sequence). For the CDR3, the DNA is TGTGCCAGCAGCTTGCCCGGGACCCAAGAGACCCAGTACTTC. Translating gives CASSLPGTQETQYF. The full variable domain, rest sourced from reference TRBV5-4 and TRBJ2-5, is ETGVTQSPTHLIKTRGQQVTLRCSSQSGHNTVSWYQQALGQGPQFIFQYYREEENGRGNFPPRFSGLQFPNYSSELNVNALELDDSALYLCASSLPGTQETQYFGPGTRLLVL.

V gene TRBV4-3 combines with J gene TRBJ2-5, with D possibly matching TRBD2 (5 bases). V lost 6 bases, J lost 5 bases, and 22 bases lay in between. The CDR3 is 16 residues long. Germline values: CDR1 LGHNA, CDR2 YSLEER. Written as DNA, the CDR3 is TGCGCCAGCAGTACCAGCGGAGCGACATTAAGGGAGACCCAGTACTTC. Translated, it gives CASSTSGATLRETQYF.